This T cell receptor (beta chain) was captured in a study of blood T cell repertoires in COVID-19. This table comes from immunoSEQ multiplex PCR, and its TCRdb copy is limited to in-frame clones, with some not included. The sample lists fewer than 25,000 clones, approximately 90% occurring once. The CDR3 sequence is 15 residues long. V was clipped by 5 bases and J by 7 bases; unmatched bases: 7. Germline CDR1 is SGHTA and CDR2 is FQGNSA. The gene calls are TRBV7-2 and TRBJ1-6; 8 nucleotides align to TRBD1. The sequence was obtained from a human donor in a cohort sampled during active COVID-19. The sequenced sample was peripheral blood. The CDR3 loop reads CASSIGTGHNSPLHF. CDR3 nucleotides: TGTGCCAGCAGCATCGGGACAGGCCACAATTCACCCCTCCACTTT.